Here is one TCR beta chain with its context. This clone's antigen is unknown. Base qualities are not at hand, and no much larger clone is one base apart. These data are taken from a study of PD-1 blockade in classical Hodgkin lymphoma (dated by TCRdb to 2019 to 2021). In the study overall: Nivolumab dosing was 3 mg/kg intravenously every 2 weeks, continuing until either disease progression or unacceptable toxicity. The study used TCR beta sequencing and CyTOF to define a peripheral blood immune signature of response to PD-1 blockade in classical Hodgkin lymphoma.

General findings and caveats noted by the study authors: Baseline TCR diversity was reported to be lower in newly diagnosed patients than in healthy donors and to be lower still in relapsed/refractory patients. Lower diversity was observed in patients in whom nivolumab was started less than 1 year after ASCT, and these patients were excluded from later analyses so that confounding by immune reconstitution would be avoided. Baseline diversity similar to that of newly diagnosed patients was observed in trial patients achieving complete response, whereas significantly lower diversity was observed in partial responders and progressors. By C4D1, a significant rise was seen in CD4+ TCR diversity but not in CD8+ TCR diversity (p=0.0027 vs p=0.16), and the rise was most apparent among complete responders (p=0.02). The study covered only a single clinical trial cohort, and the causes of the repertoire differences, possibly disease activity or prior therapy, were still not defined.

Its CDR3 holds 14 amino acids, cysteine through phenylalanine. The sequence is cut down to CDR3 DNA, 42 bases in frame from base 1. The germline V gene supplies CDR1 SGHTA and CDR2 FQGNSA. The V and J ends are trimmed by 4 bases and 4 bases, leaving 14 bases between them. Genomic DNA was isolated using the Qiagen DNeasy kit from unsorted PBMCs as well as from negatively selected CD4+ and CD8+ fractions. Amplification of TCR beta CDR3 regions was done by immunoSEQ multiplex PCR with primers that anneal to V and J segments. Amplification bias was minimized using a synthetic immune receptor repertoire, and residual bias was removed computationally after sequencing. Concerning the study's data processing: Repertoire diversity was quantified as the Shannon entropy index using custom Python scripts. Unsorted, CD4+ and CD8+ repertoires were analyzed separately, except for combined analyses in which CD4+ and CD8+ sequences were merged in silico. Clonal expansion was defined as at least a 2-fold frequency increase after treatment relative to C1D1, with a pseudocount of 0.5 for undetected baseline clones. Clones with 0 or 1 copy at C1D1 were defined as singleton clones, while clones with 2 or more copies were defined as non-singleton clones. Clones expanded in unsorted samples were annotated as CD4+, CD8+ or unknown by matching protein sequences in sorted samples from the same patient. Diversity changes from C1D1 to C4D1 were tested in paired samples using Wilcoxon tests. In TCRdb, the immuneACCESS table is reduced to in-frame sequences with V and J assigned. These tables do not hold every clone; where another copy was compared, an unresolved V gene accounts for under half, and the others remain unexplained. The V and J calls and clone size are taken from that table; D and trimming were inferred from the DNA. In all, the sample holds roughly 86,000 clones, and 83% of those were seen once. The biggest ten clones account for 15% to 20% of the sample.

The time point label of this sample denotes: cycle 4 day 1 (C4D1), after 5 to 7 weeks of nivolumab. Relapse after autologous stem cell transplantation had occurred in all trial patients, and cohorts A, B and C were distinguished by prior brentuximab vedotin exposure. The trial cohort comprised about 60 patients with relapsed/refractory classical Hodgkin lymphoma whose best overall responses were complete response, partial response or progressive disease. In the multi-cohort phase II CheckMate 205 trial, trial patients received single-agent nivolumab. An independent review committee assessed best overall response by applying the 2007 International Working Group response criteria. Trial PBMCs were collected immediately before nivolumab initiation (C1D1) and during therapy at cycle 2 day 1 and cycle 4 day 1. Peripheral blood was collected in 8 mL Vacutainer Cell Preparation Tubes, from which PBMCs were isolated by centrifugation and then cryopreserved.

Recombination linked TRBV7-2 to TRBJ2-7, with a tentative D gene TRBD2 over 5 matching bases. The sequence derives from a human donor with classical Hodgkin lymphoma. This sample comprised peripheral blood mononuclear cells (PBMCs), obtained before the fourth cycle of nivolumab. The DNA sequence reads TGTGCCAGCAGCTACAACAGCGGAAGTTACGAGCAGTACTTC. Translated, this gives CASSYNSGSYEQYF.